The next 9 T cell receptor beta chains were all read from a single sample in a study of blood T cell repertoires in COVID-19. TCRdb keeps only in-frame clones here, not all; method: immunoSEQ multiplex PCR. The table shows some 210,000 clones, with less than 90% occurring only once. Material for sequencing was peripheral blood. The receptors were gathered from a human donor in a cohort sampled during active COVID-19.

The rearrangement links TRBV6-2 or TRBV6-3 to TRBJ2-5; 9 bases line up with TRBD2. The CDR3 length is 15 residues. Trimming took 5 bases from V and 5 from J; bases not matched to a gene: 9. The germline CDR1 and CDR2 sequences are MNHEY and SVGEGT. The DNA for the CDR3 is TGTGCCAGCAGTGTCGCGGGGGGGCAGTGGGAGACCCAGTACTTC. Amino acids: CASSVAGGQWETQYF.

This clone was recorded many times. The chain carries TRBV27 and TRBJ1-4; D gene ambiguous. Trimming shortened V by 1 base and J by 7 bases, and 10 bases separated the two germline ends. This CDR3 has 14 residues. CDR1 MNHEY and CDR2 SMNVEV come from the germline V gene (reference sequence). The CDR3 region is CASSLYAEGEKLFF. The CDR3 DNA reads as TGTGCCAGCAGTTTATATGCGGAAGGTGAAAAACTGTTTTTT.

This chain links TRBV30 with TRBJ1-3, with D perhaps TRBD1 (6 bases). The CDR3 runs to 13 residues. Germline V gene sequence: CDR1 GTSNPN, CDR2 SVGIG (reference sequence). The V gene lost 4 bases and the J gene lost 0 bases, with 7 bases spanning the gap. The CDR3 protein is CAWNRDSGNTIYF. In DNA form, the CDR3 reads TGTGCCTGGAACAGGGACTCTGGAAACACCATATATTTT.

V is TRBV6-5 and J is TRBJ1-1; unclear D gene. Germline lookup yields CDR1 MNHEY and CDR2 SVGAGI. The CDR3 is 13 amino acids. Trimming pared 5 bases from V and 3 bases from J, leaving 10 bases between. CDR3 DNA: TGTGCCAGCAGTACCCGGTTGGACACTGAAGCTTTCTTT. Translated: CASSTRLDTEAFF.

This chain joins TRBV2 and TRBJ2-3; 7 bases are shared with TRBD2. V lost 3 bases to trimming and J lost 2 bases; unmatched junction nucleotides: 5. The V gene's germline CDR1 is SNHLY and CDR2 FYNNEI. This CDR3 region has 15 residues. The CDR3 reads CASSELTSFTDTQYF. The CDR3 DNA follows: TGTGCCAGCAGTGAGTTGACTAGCTTCACAGATACGCAGTATTTT. The full variable domain, rest sourced from reference TRBV2 and TRBJ2-3, is EPEVTQTPSHQVTQMGQEVILRCVPISNHLYFYWYRQILGQKVEFLVSFYNNEISEKSEIFDDQFSVERPDGSNFTLKIRSTKLEDSAMYFCASSELTSFTDTQYFGPGTRLTVL.

V usage is TRBV5-1 and J usage is TRBJ2-2; unclear D gene. This CDR3 spans 14 amino acids. The germline V and J ends were trimmed by 5 bases and 0 bases, with 8 bases remaining between them. In germline, CDR1 is SGHRS, CDR2 YFSETQ. CDR3: CASRDTANTGELFF. DNA of the CDR3: TGCGCCAGCAGAGACACTGCGAACACCGGGGAGCTGTTTTTT.

The chain carries TRBV5-5 and TRBJ2-7; 8 bases are a match to TRBD1. The germline V gene has CDR1 SGHKS and CDR2 YYEKEE (reference sequence). CDR3 length: 15 amino acids. The ends lost 5 bases at V and 0 bases at J; junction bases unmatched: 7. CDR3 in DNA: TGTGCCAGCAGTACGACAGGGGACATCTCCTACGAGCAGTACGTC. Its translation: CASSTTGDISYEQYV.

The V call is TRBV10-1, the J call TRBJ1-4; D is unclear. The CDR3 loop spans 13 amino acids. CDR1 is WNHNN and CDR2 is SYGVQD in the germline V gene (reference sequence). V was clipped by 3 bases and J by 4 bases, with 6 bases between them. CDR3 sequence reads: CASSEQNNEKLFF. In DNA form, the CDR3 reads TGCGCCAGCAGTGAACAGAATAATGAAAAACTGTTTTTT.

In its sample, this clone was seen a few times. The chain has TRBV7-9 and TRBJ1-1; D is uncertain. The CDR3 length is 14 residues. Trimming pared 7 bases from V and 0 bases from J, leaving 12 bases between. The germline gives CDR1 SEHNR, CDR2 FQNEAQ (reference sequence). The CDR3 bases are TGTGCCAGCACCTTCCCCAGTATGAACACTGAAGCTTTCTTT. Protein product: CASTFPSMNTEAFF.